The present entry profiles one TCR beta chain with its context. Its antigen is unknown. CDR1 and CDR2 (germline): MNHNS, SASEGT. V lost 6 bases to trimming and J lost 2 bases, with 16 bases between them. The CDR3 is made up of 15 amino acids. This entry is derived from a study of CD8 T cells in ankylosing spondylitis. Study outcomes and limitations: Clones linked to the disease showed a CD8+ phenotype. They occurred at relatively low frequencies in peripheral blood. A motif of 7 to 9 highly homologous TCR beta variants was seen as apparently characteristic of ankylosing spondylitis blood. Disease-associated clones were reportedly significantly overrepresented in matched ankylosing spondylitis synovial fluid.

One entry per CDR3 protein results from TCRdb running MiXCR on the 5' RACE reads. Counted here are more than 100,000 distinct CDR3 sequences, roughly a sixth occurring once; the ten biggest clones make up 30% to 35%. This sequence originates from a male donor with ankylosing spondylitis. Sequenced sample: blood, either unsorted or a sorted T cell fraction (not recorded which). The rearrangement uses TRBV6-1 and TRBJ2-5, with a possible D match to TRBD1 (6 bases). CDR3 sequence reads: CASSERQATQETQYF. CDR3 nucleotides: TGTGCCAGCAGCGAAAGACAGGCAACACAAGAGACCCAGTACTTC.